One sample yielded the 32 T cell receptor beta chains listed below, sequenced in a study of blood T cell repertoires in COVID-19. The data were produced by immunoSEQ multiplex PCR, yet TCRdb's version contains in-frame clones alone and is incomplete. The sample has approximately 220,000 clones; 81% are singletons. Material: peripheral blood. The receptor source for this set is a woman of 80 years or more with acute or convalescent COVID-19.

Turning to this clone: This sample also contains other DNA sequences that code for the same CDR3. CDR3 DNA: TGTGCCAGCAGCGCAGGGTTAGGGGCCAACGTCCTGACTTTC. Residues: CASSAGLGANVLTF. The V gene is TRBV27, the J gene TRBJ2-6; possibly TRBD1 for D (5 bases). Germline V gene lookup returns CDR1 MNHEY and CDR2 SMNVEV (reference sequence). The germline V and J ends were trimmed by 6 bases and 4 bases, with 10 bases remaining between them. CDR3 length: 14 residues.

The rearrangement uses TRBV6-2 or TRBV6-3 and TRBJ1-6, with a possible D match to TRBD1 (6 bases). The CDR3 length is 14 residues. Between the trimmed V and J ends, which lost 2 bases and 7 bases, there was a span of 9 bases. Germline values: CDR1 MNHEY, CDR2 SVGEGT. The CDR3 loop reads CASSYLGTNSPLHF. The CDR3 DNA reads TGTGCCAGCAGTTACCTTGGGACAAATTCACCCCTCCACTTT.

The rearrangement links TRBV9 to TRBJ2-7, with TRBD2 identical over 13 bases. This CDR3 has 17 amino acids. J gave up 6 bases and V 4 bases, and 13 bases lay outside the gene matches. Germline lookup yields CDR1 SGDLS and CDR2 YYNGEE. The CDR3 nucleotides are TGTGCCAGCAGCTCCCGGACTAGCGGGAGCTATTGGCTCGAGCAGTACTTC. It codes for CASSSRTSGSYWLEQYF.

A single count supports this clone. The chain uses TRBV11-2 and TRBJ1-1, with a tentative D call TRBD1 (5 bases). The CDR3 has 14 amino acids. The V gene lost 5 bases and the J gene lost 1 base, with 11 bases spanning the gap. Germline lookup yields CDR1 SGHAT and CDR2 FQNNGV. CDR3 bases: TGTGCCAGCAGCCAACAGGTTTCGAACACTGAAGCTTTCTTT. It yields the protein CASSQQVSNTEAFF.

The V gene is TRBV28, the J gene TRBJ2-5; maybe TRBD1 (6 bases). This CDR3 is built from 13 residues. Trimming pared 2 bases from V and 2 bases from J, leaving 6 bases between. CDR1 is MDHEN, CDR2 SYDVKM, per germline. The CDR3 is CASSLGQQETQYF. CDR3 in DNA: TGTGCCAGCAGTTTAGGACAGCAAGAGACCCAGTACTTC.

The gene calls are TRBV10-3 and TRBJ2-1; possible D gene TRBD2, 5 bases. V shed 3 bases and J shed 10 bases, with 19 bases lying between them. There are 15 residues in the CDR3. The germline V gene has CDR1 ENHRY and CDR2 SYGVKD. CDR3 protein: CAISDGPAVNYEQFF. CDR3 in DNA: TGTGCCATCAGTGATGGGCCAGCGGTTAATTACGAGCAGTTCTTC.

The chain has TRBV5-4 and TRBJ1-2; D gene ambiguous. From germline, CDR1 is SGHNT and CDR2 YYREEE (reference sequence). The CDR3 is 13 residues long. The ends were cut back, 1 base at V and 5 bases at J, with 9 bases in the middle. The CDR3 nucleotides read TGTGCCAGCAGCTTGCCGGGTTTATATGGCTACACCTTC. Residues: CASSLPGLYGYTF.

The J gene is TRBJ2-7, the V gene TRBV6-6; TRBD1 matches at 10 bases. This CDR3 region has 18 residues. V shed 5 bases, J shed 4 bases, and the junction held 17 bases outside the gene matches. CDR1 MNHNY and CDR2 SVGAGI come from the germline V gene (reference sequence). DNA of the CDR3: TGTGCCAGCAGTCAGACCTTCATGACAGGGGGCAAAGGATACGAGCAGTACTTC. Amino acid sequence: CASSQTFMTGGKGYEQYF.

J is TRBJ2-3 and V is TRBV3-1 (or the pseudogene TRBV3-2); TRBD2 matches 13 bases. Trimming took 1 base from V and 6 from J; bases not matched to a gene: 4. The CDR3 extends over 16 amino acids. The germline V gene encodes CDR1 LGHDT and CDR2 YNNKEL (reference sequence). CDR3 region: CASSQGTSGRSDTQYF. The CDR3 nucleotides are TGTGCCAGCAGCCAAGGGACTAGCGGGAGATCGGATACGCAGTATTTT.

The chain joins TRBV3-1 (or the pseudogene TRBV3-2) to TRBJ1-4; no clear D gene. CDR3 length: 15 amino acids. The germline CDR1 and CDR2 sequences are LGHDT and YNNKEL (reference sequence). V was trimmed by 5 bases and J by 3 bases, leaving 13 bases between them. CDR3 in DNA: TGTGCCAGCAGCGATAGCGGTCTGGCTAATGAAAAACTGTTTTTT. Protein: CASSDSGLANEKLFF.

The V gene is TRBV19, the J gene TRBJ2-5, with TRBD2 identical over 15 bases. Germline trimming cut 6 bases from V and 4 bases from J; bases unmatched to any gene: 6. The V gene's germline CDR1 is LNHDA and CDR2 SQIVND (reference sequence). The CDR3 runs to 16 residues. CDR3 nucleotide sequence: TGTGCCAGTAGCCTGAGGGGACTAGCGGGGGGAGAGACCCAGTACTTC. It translates to CASSLRGLAGGETQYF. Filled out from reference TRBV19 and TRBJ2-5, the complete variable domain reads DGGITQSPKYLFRKEGQNVTLSCEQNLNHDAMYWYRQDPGQGLRLIYYSQIVNDFQKGDIAEGYSVSREKKESFPLTVTSAQKNPTAFYLCASSLRGLAGGETQYFGPGTRLLVL.

V usage is TRBV7-2 and J usage is TRBJ2-1; 11 bases align to TRBD2. The trim removed 3 bases at V and 15 bases at J, leaving 7 bases unmatched. This CDR3 is built from 13 residues. Germline loops: CDR1 SGHTA, CDR2 FQGNSA. In nucleotides, the CDR3 is TGTGCCAGCAGCTTTTCTACGCTAGCGGGAGGGTTCTTC. Protein sequence: CASSFSTLAGGFF.

The CDR3 loop reads CASSSDNEQFF. DNA for the CDR3: TGTGCCAGCAGCTCGGACAATGAGCAGTTCTTC. The J gene is TRBJ2-1, the V gene TRBV7-3; D is undetermined. Trimming removed 4 bases from V and 5 bases from J, with 3 bases in between. This CDR3 region has 11 residues. Per the germline V gene, CDR1 is SGHTA and CDR2 is FQGTGA. The full variable domain, completed using reference TRBV7-3 and TRBJ2-1, is GAGVSQTPSNKVTEKGKYVELRCDPISGHTALYWYRQSLGQGPEFLIYFQGTGAADDSGLPNDRFFAVRPEGSVSTLKIQRTERGDSAVYLCASSSDNEQFFGPGTRLTVL.

The chain employs TRBV19 and TRBJ2-1, with D possibly matching TRBD2 (6 bases). There are 15 residues in the CDR3. The germline V gene encodes CDR1 LNHDA and CDR2 SQIVND (reference sequence). V lost 5 bases and J lost 6, with 17 bases in between. CDR3 region: CASSLTREGVNEQFF. In nucleotides, the CDR3 is TGTGCCAGTAGTCTGACTAGAGAGGGAGTCAATGAGCAGTTCTTC.

The chain carries TRBV2 and TRBJ1-1, with 7 nucleotides matching TRBD1. Losses at the gene ends were 2 bases for V and 7 bases for J; bases not matched to a gene: 13. The CDR3 covers 16 residues. Per the germline V gene, CDR1 is SNHLY and CDR2 is FYNNEI. CDR3 residues: CASSERETGTESEAFF. The CDR3 DNA sequence: TGTGCCAGCAGTGAAAGGGAGACAGGGACCGAAAGTGAAGCTTTCTTT.

This clone was seen only once. The V gene is TRBV27, the J gene TRBJ2-7, with TRBD2 identical over 8 bases. Germline assignment: CDR1 MNHEY and CDR2 SMNVEV (reference sequence). Losses at the gene ends were 3 bases for V and 6 bases for J; bases not matched to a gene: 7. There are 14 residues in the CDR3. This chain's CDR3 is CASSFSGTPGEQYF. The CDR3 nucleotides read TGTGCCAGCAGTTTTAGCGGGACCCCTGGCGAGCAGTACTTC.

The chain employs TRBV19 and TRBJ1-5, with D tentatively TRBD1 (6 bases). Germline lookup yields CDR1 LNHDA and CDR2 SQIVND (reference sequence). The CDR3 covers 13 residues. Trimming removed 6 bases from V and 3 bases from J, with 9 bases in between. The CDR3 DNA reads TGTGCCAGTAGAGGACAGACCAATCAGCCCCAGCATTTT. Translated, it gives CASRGQTNQPQHF.

The chain has TRBV18 and TRBJ2-5; possibly TRBD2 for D (6 bases). Trimming left V 2 bases short and J 4 bases short, with 14 bases between. Looked up from germline, CDR1 is KGHSH and CDR2 is LQKENI. CDR3 size: 15 residues. The CDR3 spells CASSPTSSRGETQYF. DNA of the CDR3: TGTGCCAGCTCACCAACTAGCAGTCGAGGAGAGACCCAGTACTTC.

The genes are TRBV5-1 and TRBJ2-3; 11 positions agree with TRBD1. The CDR3 runs 16 residues. From germline, CDR1 is SGHRS and CDR2 YFSETQ. The junction had 7 bases not matched to a gene; V was cut back by 2 bases and J by 5 bases. CDR3 sequence reads: CASSLMGDRGLDTQYF. DNA of the CDR3: TGCGCCAGCAGCTTAATGGGGGACAGGGGGTTAGATACGCAGTATTTT.

V and J are TRBV4-2 and TRBJ1-6; a possible D gene is TRBD1 (6 bases). The CDR3 is 19 amino acids. CDR1 and CDR2 from the germline V gene are LGHNA and YNFKEQ. V was cut by 0 bases and J by 13 bases, with 28 bases left in between. This CDR3 is CASSQDRDKGQLTSSPLHF. The CDR3 region has the DNA TGTGCCAGCAGCCAAGATCGCGACAAGGGACAACTTACTTCGTCTCCCCTCCACTTT.

This chain links TRBV5-6 with TRBJ2-3, with 7 bases aligning to TRBD1. V lost 0 bases and J lost 2; bases outside the gene matches: 3. CDR1 and CDR2 (germline): SGHDT, YYEEEE. The length of the CDR3 is 15 residues. The DNA of the CDR3 is TGTGCCAGCAGCTTGGACAGGGGAATCACAGATACGCAGTATTTT. Amino acid sequence: CASSLDRGITDTQYF.

The CDR3 sequence is CAWSQVSGEQFF. CDR3 DNA sequence: TGTGCCTGGAGCCAGGTAAGCGGTGAGCAGTTCTTC. V usage is TRBV30 and J usage is TRBJ2-1; D is perhaps TRBD2 (5 bases). CDR3 length: 12 residues. CDR1 and CDR2 (germline): GTSNPN, SVGIG (reference sequence). The V gene lost 3 bases and the J gene lost 9 bases, with 12 bases spanning the gap. The full variable domain, completed using reference TRBV30 and TRBJ2-1, is SQTIHQWPATLVQPVGSPLSLECTVEGTSNPNLYWYRQAAGRGLQLLFYSVGIGQISSEVPQNLSASRPQDRQFILSSKKLLLSDSGFYLCAWSQVSGEQFFGPGTRLTVL.

The chain combines TRBV11-3 with TRBJ2-3; 7 positions match TRBD2. Germline CDR1 SGHNT, CDR2 YENEEA. The CDR3 spans 17 residues. V lost 0 bases and J lost 1; bases outside the gene matches: 7. The DNA for the CDR3 is TGTGCCAGCAGCTTAGATTGCCCTAGCGGCTGCACAGATACGCAGTATTTT. This translates into CASSLDCPSGCTDTQYF.

This chain joins TRBV4-1 and TRBJ1-5; perhaps TRBD1 as D (5 bases). Germline CDR1 and CDR2: MGHRA and YSYEKL. V shed 5 bases and J shed 4 bases, with 15 bases lying between them. The CDR3 length is 15 residues. The CDR3 loop reads CASSKRPGWNQPQHF. The CDR3, as DNA: TGCGCCAGCAGCAAAAGGCCAGGGTGGAATCAGCCCCAGCATTTT.

On this clone: The sample holds other DNA sequences that translate to the same CDR3. The chain joins TRBV29-1 to TRBJ1-5; 10 bases agree with TRBD1. The CDR3 totals 13 residues. The J segment lost 4 bases and the V segment lost 6 bases, leaving 3 bases of the junction unmatched. From germline, CDR1 is SQVTM and CDR2 ANQGSEA. The CDR3 DNA follows: TGCAGCGTCGGGGACAGGGGAAATCAGCCCCAGCATTTT. It codes for CSVGDRGNQPQHF. The whole variable domain, filled in from reference TRBV29-1 and TRBJ1-5, reads SAVISQKPSRDICQRGTSLTIQCQVDSQVTMMFWYRQQPGQSLTLIATANQGSEATYESGFVIDKFPISRPNLTFSTLTVSNMSPEDSSIYLCSVGDRGNQPQHFGDGTRLSIL.

V is TRBV7-9 and J is TRBJ1-2; 12 nucleotides match TRBD1. Germline V lookup: CDR1 SEHNR, CDR2 FQNEAQ (reference sequence). V dropped 5 bases and J dropped 8; count of bases not matched to a gene: 6. The CDR3 spans 14 residues. This chain's CDR3 is CASSIRDRGQGYTF. The CDR3 DNA reads TGTGCCAGCAGCATCCGGGACAGGGGGCAGGGCTACACCTTC.

V gene TRBV6-2 or TRBV6-3 combines with J gene TRBJ2-5, with D unclear. The V end lost 6 bases, the J end lost 2 bases, and 13 bases lay between the germline ends. The CDR3 extends over 14 amino acids. In germline, CDR1 is MNHEY, CDR2 SVGEGT. CDR3 sequence reads: CASSLTVEQETQYF. The CDR3 coding sequence is TGTGCCAGCAGCCTGACTGTAGAACAAGAGACCCAGTACTTC.

The chain recombines TRBV19 with TRBJ1-3; the D is unclear. V was trimmed by 5 bases and J by 4 bases, leaving 15 bases between them. The length of the CDR3 is 15 residues. Germline CDR1 LNHDA, CDR2 SQIVND (reference sequence). CDR3 DNA sequence: TGTGCCAGTAGTCAGTCGAAGGGAGGGGGAAACACCATATATTTT. Its translation: CASSQSKGGGNTIYF.

The chain carries TRBV19 and TRBJ2-7; D is possibly TRBD1 (5 bases). V was shortened by 3 bases and J by 6 bases, with 12 bases between the two germline ends. The CDR3 length is 13 residues. CDR1 and CDR2 from the germline V gene are LNHDA and SQIVND (reference sequence). CDR3 DNA sequence: TGTGCCAGTAGTATGTCCCAGGGTGGCGAGCAGTACTTC. Protein sequence: CASSMSQGGEQYF.

This clone came up once. The V gene is TRBV25-1, the J gene TRBJ2-3; D possibly corresponds to TRBD2 (5 bases). V shed 2 bases and J shed 4 bases, with 10 bases lying between them. This CDR3 spans 14 amino acids. Per the germline V gene, CDR1 is MGHDK and CDR2 is SYGVNS. Here the CDR3 DNA reads TGTGCCAGCAGTGAAGGGCTAGCCGCAGATACGCAGTATTTT. This codes for CASSEGLAADTQYF. Looking up the rest from reference TRBV25-1 and TRBJ2-3 gives the full variable domain: EADIYQTPRYLVIGTGKKITLECSQTMGHDKMYWYQQDPGMELHLIHYSYGVNSTEKGDLSSESTVSRIRTEHFPLTLESARPSHTSQYLCASSEGLAADTQYFGPGTRLTVL.

V and J are TRBV11-2 and TRBJ2-7; 8 bases map to TRBD1. The CDR3 length is 15 residues. The J segment lost 2 bases and the V segment lost 3 bases, leaving 6 bases of the junction unmatched. Germline V gene data show CDR1 as SGHAT and CDR2 as FQNNGV. CDR3 in DNA: TGTGCCAGCAGCTTGAGCGACAGGGGTACCTACGAGCAGTACTTC. Amino acid sequence: CASSLSDRGTYEQYF. The full variable domain, completed using reference TRBV11-2 and TRBJ2-7, is EAGVAQSPRYKIIEKRQSVAFWCNPISGHATLYWYQQILGQGPKLLIQFQNNGVVDDSQLPKDRFSAERLKGVDSTLKIQPAKLEDSAVYLCASSLSDRGTYEQYFGPGTRLTVT.

CDR3 nucleotide sequence: TGTGCCAGCGGAACTAGGAAAGAGACCCAGTACTTC. This gives the protein CASGTRKETQYF. The genes are TRBV5-4 and TRBJ2-5; D may be TRBD2 (5 bases). V lost 7 bases to trimming and J lost 3 bases, with 10 bases between them. This CDR3 is built from 12 residues. Germline V gene data show CDR1 as SGHNT and CDR2 as YYREEE (reference sequence).